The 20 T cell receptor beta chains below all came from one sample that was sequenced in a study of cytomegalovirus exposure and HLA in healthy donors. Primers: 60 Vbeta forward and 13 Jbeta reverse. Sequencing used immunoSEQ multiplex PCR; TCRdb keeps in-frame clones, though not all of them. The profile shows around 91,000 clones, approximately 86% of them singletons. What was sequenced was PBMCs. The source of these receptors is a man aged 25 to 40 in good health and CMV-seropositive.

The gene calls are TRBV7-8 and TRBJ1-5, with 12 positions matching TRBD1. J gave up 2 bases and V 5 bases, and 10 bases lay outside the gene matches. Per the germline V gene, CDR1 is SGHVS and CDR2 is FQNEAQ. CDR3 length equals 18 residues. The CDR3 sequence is CASSIRDRGRGGNQPQHF. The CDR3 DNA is TGTGCCAGCAGCATCCGGGACAGGGGGCGAGGTGGCAATCAGCCCCAGCATTTT.

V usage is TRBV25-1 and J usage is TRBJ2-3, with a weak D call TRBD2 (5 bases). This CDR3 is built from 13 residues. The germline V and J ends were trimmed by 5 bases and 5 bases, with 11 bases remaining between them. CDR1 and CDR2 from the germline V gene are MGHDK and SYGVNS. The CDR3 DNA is TGTGCCAGCAGTCACCACCGGGGAGATACGCAGTATTTT. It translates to CASSHHRGDTQYF.

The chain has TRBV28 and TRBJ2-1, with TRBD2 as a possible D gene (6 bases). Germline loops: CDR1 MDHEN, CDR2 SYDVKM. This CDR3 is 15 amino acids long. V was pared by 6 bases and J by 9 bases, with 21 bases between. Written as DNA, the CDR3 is TGTGCCAGCAGCTACCCCCCGGGGACTTTCATTGAGCAGTTCTTC. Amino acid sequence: CASSYPPGTFIEQFF.

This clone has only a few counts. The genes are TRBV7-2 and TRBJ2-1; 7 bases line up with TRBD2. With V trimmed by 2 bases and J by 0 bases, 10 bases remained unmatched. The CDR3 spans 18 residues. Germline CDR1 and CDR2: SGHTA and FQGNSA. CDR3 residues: CASSLTPSRGSSYNEQFF. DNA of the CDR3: TGTGCCAGCAGCTTAACCCCGTCGCGCGGGAGCTCCTACAATGAGCAGTTCTTC.

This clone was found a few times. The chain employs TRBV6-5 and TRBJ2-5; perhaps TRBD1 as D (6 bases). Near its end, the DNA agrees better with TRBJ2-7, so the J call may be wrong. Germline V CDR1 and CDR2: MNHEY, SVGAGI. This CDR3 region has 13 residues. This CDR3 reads CASRNRDSNEQYF. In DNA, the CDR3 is TGTGCCAGCAGAAACAGGGATAGTAACGAGCAGTACTTC.

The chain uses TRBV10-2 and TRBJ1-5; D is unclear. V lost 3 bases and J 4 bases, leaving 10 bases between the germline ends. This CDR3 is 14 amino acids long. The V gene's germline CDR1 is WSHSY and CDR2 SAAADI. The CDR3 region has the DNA TGCGCCAGCAGTGAAGGCGGTGGTAATCAGCCCCAGCATTTT. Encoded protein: CASSEGGGNQPQHF.

DNA for the CDR3: TGTGCCAGCAGTTACGAAACAAGGAGCTCCTACAATGAGCAGTTCTTC. This codes for CASSYETRSSYNEQFF. V gene TRBV6-5 combines with J gene TRBJ2-1; D unresolved. The germline V and J ends were trimmed by 2 bases and 0 bases, with 11 bases remaining between them. From germline, CDR1 is MNHEY and CDR2 SVGAGI. CDR3 length: 16 amino acids.

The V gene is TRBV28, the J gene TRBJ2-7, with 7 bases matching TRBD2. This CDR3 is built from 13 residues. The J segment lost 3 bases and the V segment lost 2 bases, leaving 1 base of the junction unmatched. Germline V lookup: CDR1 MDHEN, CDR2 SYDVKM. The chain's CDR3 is CASSLGGVYEQYF. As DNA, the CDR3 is TGTGCCAGCAGTTTAGGGGGGGTCTACGAGCAGTACTTC.

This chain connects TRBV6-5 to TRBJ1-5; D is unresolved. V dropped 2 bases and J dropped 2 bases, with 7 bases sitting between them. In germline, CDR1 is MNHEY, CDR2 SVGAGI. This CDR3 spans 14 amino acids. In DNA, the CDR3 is TGTGCCAGCAGTTACGGCCAGGGCAATCAGCCCCAGCATTTT. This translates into CASSYGQGNQPQHF.

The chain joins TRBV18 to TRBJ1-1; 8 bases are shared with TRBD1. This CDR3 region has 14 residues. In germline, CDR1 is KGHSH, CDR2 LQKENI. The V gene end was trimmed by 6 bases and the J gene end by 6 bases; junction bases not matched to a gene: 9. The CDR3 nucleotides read TGTGCCAGCTCGGCAACAGGGGGTCTCGCTGAAGCTTTCTTT. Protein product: CASSATGGLAEAFF.

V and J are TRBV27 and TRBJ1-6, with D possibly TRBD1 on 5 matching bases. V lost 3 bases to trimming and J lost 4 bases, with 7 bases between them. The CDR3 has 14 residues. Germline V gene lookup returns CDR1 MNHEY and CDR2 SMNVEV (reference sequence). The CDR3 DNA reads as TGTGCCAGCAGTTTGACAGCTTATAATTCACCCCTCCACTTT. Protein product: CASSLTAYNSPLHF.

CDR3 loop: CASSQEYRGSYEQYF. In DNA, the CDR3 is TGTGCCAGCAGCCAAGAGTACCGGGGTAGCTACGAGCAGTACTTC. This chain links TRBV4-2 with TRBJ2-7; D possibly corresponds to TRBD2 (5 bases). This CDR3 is built from 15 residues. V shed 0 bases and J shed 3 bases, with 12 bases lying between them. In germline, CDR1 is LGHNA, CDR2 YNFKEQ.

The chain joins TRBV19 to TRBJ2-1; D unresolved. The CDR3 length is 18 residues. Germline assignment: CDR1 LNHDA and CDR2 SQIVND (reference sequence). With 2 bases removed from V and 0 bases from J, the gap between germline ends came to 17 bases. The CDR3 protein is CASSIRIVAASSYNEQFF. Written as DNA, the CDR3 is TGTGCCAGTAGTATAAGAATCGTAGCCGCAAGCTCCTACAATGAGCAGTTCTTC.

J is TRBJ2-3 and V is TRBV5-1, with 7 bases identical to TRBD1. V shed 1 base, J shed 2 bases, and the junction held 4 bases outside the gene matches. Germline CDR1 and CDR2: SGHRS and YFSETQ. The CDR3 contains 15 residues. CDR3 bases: TGCGCCAGCAGCTTGCAGGGGGAAGACACAGATACGCAGTATTTT. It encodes CASSLQGEDTDTQYF.

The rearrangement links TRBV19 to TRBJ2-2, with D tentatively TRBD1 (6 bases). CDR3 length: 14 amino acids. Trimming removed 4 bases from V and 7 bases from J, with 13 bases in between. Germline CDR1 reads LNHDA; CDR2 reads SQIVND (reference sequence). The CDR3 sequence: CASSTHRQDGELFF. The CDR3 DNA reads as TGTGCCAGTAGTACACACAGACAGGACGGGGAGCTGTTTTTT.

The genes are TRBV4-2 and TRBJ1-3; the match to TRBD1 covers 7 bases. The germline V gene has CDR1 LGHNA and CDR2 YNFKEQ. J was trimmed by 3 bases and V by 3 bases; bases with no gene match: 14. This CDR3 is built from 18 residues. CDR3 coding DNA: TGTGCCAGCAGCCAGACTTTACCCGACAGGGTTTTTGGAAACACCATATATTTT. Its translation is CASSQTLPDRVFGNTIYF.

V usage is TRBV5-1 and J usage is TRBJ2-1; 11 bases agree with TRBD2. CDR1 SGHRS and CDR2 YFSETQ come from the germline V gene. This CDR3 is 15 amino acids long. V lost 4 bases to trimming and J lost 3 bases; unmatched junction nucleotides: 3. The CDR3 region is CASSVTSGIYNEQFF. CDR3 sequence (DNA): TGCGCCAGCAGCGTGACTAGCGGGATCTACAATGAGCAGTTCTTC.

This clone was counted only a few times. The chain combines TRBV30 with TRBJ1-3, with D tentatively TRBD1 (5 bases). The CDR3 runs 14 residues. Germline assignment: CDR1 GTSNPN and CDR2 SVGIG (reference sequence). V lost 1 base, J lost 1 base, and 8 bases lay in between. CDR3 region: CAWSGGVSGNTIYF. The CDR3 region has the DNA TGTGCCTGGAGTGGGGGGGTTTCTGGAAACACCATATATTTT.

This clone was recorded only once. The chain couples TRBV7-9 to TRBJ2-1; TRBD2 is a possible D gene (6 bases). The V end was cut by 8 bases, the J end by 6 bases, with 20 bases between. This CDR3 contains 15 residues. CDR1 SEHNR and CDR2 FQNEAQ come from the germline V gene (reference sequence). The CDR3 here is CASLAKAGPLNEQFF. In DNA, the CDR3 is TGTGCCAGCCTTGCCAAGGCGGGGCCGCTCAATGAGCAGTTCTTC.

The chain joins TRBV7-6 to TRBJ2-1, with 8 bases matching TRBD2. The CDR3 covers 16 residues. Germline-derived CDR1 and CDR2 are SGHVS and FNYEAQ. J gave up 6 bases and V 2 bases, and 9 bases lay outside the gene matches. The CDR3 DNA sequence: TGTGCCAGCAGCTTATGGGGACTAGGAGGTGTCAATGAGCAGTTCTTC. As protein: CASSLWGLGGVNEQFF.